Given below is one T cell receptor (beta chain) in context. This sample was taken from a study of OX40 agonist ivuxolimab in advanced cancers. CDR3 length: 15 amino acids. CDR1 and CDR2 (germline): SGDLS, YYNGEE. V shed 3 bases, J shed 2 bases, and the junction held 4 bases outside the gene matches. Sequencing used immunoSEQ multiplex PCR; TCRdb keeps in-frame clones, though not all of them. The sample has approximately 120,000 clones, just under 95% seen once. Specimen: CD4+ or CD8+ T cells sorted from blood, collected in a trial of the OX40 agonist ivuxolimab. The V gene is TRBV9, the J gene TRBJ2-2; 7 nucleotides line up with TRBD2. The sequence was obtained from an adult with an advanced solid tumor such as melanoma, head and neck, liver or kidney cancer. CDR3 residues: CASSEKGLNTGELFF. The CDR3 DNA reads as TGTGCCAGCAGCGAGAAGGGACTAAACACCGGGGAGCTGTTTTTT.